The next 28 T cell receptor beta chains were all read from a single sample in a study of sequential checkpoint blockade in melanoma. Documented treatment: randomized to nivolumab then ipilimumab (arm A) or the reverse (arm B). Here immunoSEQ multiplex PCR was the method, and the copy in TCRdb shows in-frame clones only, minus some. This table holds fewer than 20,000 clones, roughly 59% found once. Here the sequenced sample was CD8+ T cells sorted from blood (inferred from file names), taken from a patient given nivolumab and ipilimumab in sequence. These receptors came from a human donor with melanoma.

This clone was seen only a few times. The chain couples TRBV7-2 to TRBJ2-5; D might be TRBD1 (5 bases). The CDR3 totals 14 residues. V lost 0 bases, J lost 5 bases, and 10 bases lay in between. Per the germline V gene, CDR1 is SGHTA and CDR2 is FQGNSA. In DNA, the CDR3 is TGTGCCAGCAGCTTAGCGGCAGGGTCGGAGACCCAGTACTTC. This codes for CASSLAAGSETQYF.

This clone was found a few times. The chain is built from TRBV4-2 and TRBJ2-7; 12 bases line up with TRBD2. Trimming took 3 bases from V and 6 from J; bases not matched to a gene: 6. There are 15 residues in the CDR3. CDR1 and CDR2 (germline): LGHNA, YNFKEQ. CDR3 nucleotides: TGTGCCAGCAGCCAGACCGGGACTAGCGGGCGCGAGCAGTACTTC. Encoded protein: CASSQTGTSGREQYF.

This chain connects TRBV4-1 to TRBJ1-1, with TRBD1 identical over 8 bases. Trimming removed 2 bases from V and 1 base from J; junction bases left unmatched: 3. Looked up from germline, CDR1 is MGHRA and CDR2 is YSYEKL. The CDR3 loop spans 15 amino acids. The CDR3 DNA reads as TGCGCCAGCAGCCAAAAGGACAGGGAGAACACTGAAGCTTTCTTT. Translating it yields CASSQKDRENTEAFF.

This sequence joins TRBV2 and TRBJ1-4, with D maybe TRBD1 (6 bases). V lost 7 bases and J 8 bases, leaving 14 bases between the germline ends. Germline lookup yields CDR1 SNHLY and CDR2 FYNNEI. CDR3 length: 13 amino acids. The CDR3 bases are TGTGCCAGCAAAGGTTACAGGGCGGAAAAACTGTTTTTT. Its translation is CASKGYRAEKLFF.

This clone was counted only a few times. The J gene is TRBJ2-3, the V gene TRBV6-4; maybe TRBD2 (6 bases). The CDR3 is made up of 13 amino acids. Trimming left V 5 bases short and J 3 bases short, with 9 bases between. CDR1 is MRHNA and CDR2 is SNTAGT in the germline V gene. The CDR3 reads CASSPSETDTQYF. DNA for the CDR3: TGTGCCAGCAGTCCTAGCGAAACAGATACGCAGTATTTT.

The V and J genes are TRBV7-2 and TRBJ2-1; the D is unclear. V was shortened by 1 base and J by 9 bases, with 10 bases between the two germline ends. The CDR3 length is 13 residues. The germline V gene encodes CDR1 SGHTA and CDR2 FQGNSA. The CDR3 DNA reads TGTGCCAGCAGCTTAGTTTTTTTGGCTGAGCAGTTCTTC. As protein: CASSLVFLAEQFF. The full variable domain, rest sourced from reference TRBV7-2 and TRBJ2-1, is GAGVSQSPSNKVTEKGKDVELRCDPISGHTALYWYRQSLGQGLEFLIYFQGNSAPDKSGLPSDRFSAERTGGSVSTLTIQRTQQEDSAVYLCASSLVFLAEQFFGPGTRLTVL.

The V call is TRBV27, the J call TRBJ2-3; D not certain. The CDR3 runs 15 residues. From germline, CDR1 is MNHEY and CDR2 SMNVEV (reference sequence). V lost 1 base to trimming and J lost 0 bases, with 8 bases between them. Here the CDR3 DNA reads TGTGCCAGCAGTTTATTGTTTTCTAGCACAGATACGCAGTATTTT. Protein sequence: CASSLLFSSTDTQYF.

The V call is TRBV11-3, the J call TRBJ2-1; 8 bases align to TRBD1. V was pared by 5 bases and J by 0 bases, with 6 bases of the junction left unmatched. The germline gives CDR1 SGHNT, CDR2 YENEEA. This CDR3 is 16 amino acids long. The CDR3 nucleotides are TGTGCCAGCAGCGGAAGGGGACAGGACTCCTACAATGAGCAGTTCTTC. This translates into CASSGRGQDSYNEQFF. The variable domain in full, with the rest retrieved from reference TRBV11-3 and TRBJ2-1, is EAGVVQSPRYKIIEKKQPVAFWCNPISGHNTLYWYLQNLGQGPELLIRYENEEAVDDSQLPKDRFSAERLKGVDSTLKIQPAELGDSAVYLCASSGRGQDSYNEQFFGPGTRLTVL.

This rearrangement joins TRBV13 to TRBJ2-3; TRBD1 is a possible D gene (5 bases). V dropped 3 bases and J dropped 2 bases, with 15 bases sitting between them. The CDR3 spans 16 residues. Germline loops: CDR1 PRHDT, CDR2 FYEKMQ (reference sequence). The CDR3 loop is CASSLLTVVSTDTQYF. In DNA, the CDR3 is TGTGCCAGCAGCTTGTTGACAGTAGTCTCCACAGATACGCAGTATTTT. The full variable domain, in which reference TRBV13 and TRBJ2-3 provide the parts outside the CDR3, is AAGVIQSPRHLIKEKRETATLKCYPIPRHDTVYWYQQGPGQDPQFLISFYEKMQSDKGSIPDRFSAQQFSDYHSELNMSSLELGDSALYFCASSLLTVVSTDTQYFGPGTRLTVL.

The chain carries TRBV11-2 and TRBJ1-2; D call uncertain. The CDR3 sequence is 11 residues long. Germline-derived CDR1 and CDR2 are SGHAT and FQNNGV. Trimming removed 1 base from V and 14 bases from J, with 11 bases in between. The CDR3 nucleotides are TGTGCCAGCAGCTTAGTTAGTGTTACGACCTTC. The encoded protein is CASSLVSVTTF.

This chain connects TRBV27 to TRBJ2-1; 9 nucleotides line up with TRBD2. The CDR3 spans 15 residues. Per the germline V gene, CDR1 is MNHEY and CDR2 is SMNVEV (reference sequence). Trimming at V came to 3 bases and at J to 6 bases, leaving 6 bases not matched to a gene. CDR3 nucleotides: TGTGCCAGCAGTTTTTCTCTAGCGGGATTCAATGAGCAGTTCTTC. Protein: CASSFSLAGFNEQFF.

This clone was found a few times. V and J are TRBV27 and TRBJ2-7, with TRBD2 matching over 12 bases. V shed 0 bases, J shed 7 bases, and the junction held 10 bases outside the gene matches. Germline V gene sequence: CDR1 MNHEY, CDR2 SMNVEV (reference sequence). The CDR3 contains 17 residues. CDR3 sequence (DNA): TGTGCCAGCAGTTTATCAGACTGGACTAGCGGGGTACGGGAGCAGTACTTC. Translating gives CASSLSDWTSGVREQYF.

There are a few counts of this clone. The rearrangement uses TRBV4-2 and TRBJ2-7; the match to TRBD2 covers 8 bases. V trimming: 0 bases; J trimming: 1 base; junction bases outside the gene matches: 11. The CDR3 spans 18 residues. The germline gives CDR1 LGHNA, CDR2 YNFKEQ. The CDR3 bases are TGTGCCAGCAGCCAAGATTCTATCGGGGTAGCGGGATCCTACGAGCAGTACTTC. Protein: CASSQDSIGVAGSYEQYF.

The genes are TRBV6-6 and TRBJ2-7, with TRBD1 matching 8 bases. Trimming at V came to 6 bases and at J to 2 bases, leaving 0 bases not matched to a gene. This CDR3 region has 12 residues. Germline loops: CDR1 MNHNY, CDR2 SVGAGI (reference sequence). DNA for the CDR3: TGTGCCAGCAGGGGACAGGCCTACGAGCAGTACTTC. As protein: CASRGQAYEQYF.

V is TRBV27 and J is TRBJ1-2, with 7 positions matching TRBD1. Germline V gene sequence: CDR1 MNHEY, CDR2 SMNVEV (reference sequence). With V trimmed by 6 bases and J by 3 bases, 10 bases remained unmatched. CDR3 length equals 15 residues. CDR3 coding DNA: TGTGCCAGCAGACCTGGGACAGCCTCCTACTATGGCTACACCTTC. Residues: CASRPGTASYYGYTF.

This chain uses TRBV28 with TRBJ2-3; TRBD1 matches at 9 bases. V was pared by 5 bases and J by 0 bases, with 6 bases of the junction left unmatched. Germline V gene lookup returns CDR1 MDHEN and CDR2 SYDVKM. CDR3 length: 16 residues. The DNA for the CDR3 is TGTGCCAGCAGTACCACAGGGGGCGCAAGCACAGATACGCAGTATTTT. Its protein is CASSTTGGASTDTQYF.

The chain employs TRBV15 and TRBJ1-4, with 7 bases matching TRBD1. From germline, CDR1 is LNHNV and CDR2 YYDKDF (reference sequence). The CDR3 is 14 amino acids. V shed 5 bases and J 8 bases; nucleotides not matched to a gene: 8. In DNA, the CDR3 is TGTGCCACCAGCTACCGAACAGGGGACGAAAAACTGTTTTTT. This encodes CATSYRTGDEKLFF.

The sample holds a few counts of this clone. The chain has TRBV18 and TRBJ1-4; D is undetermined. The V end was cut by 2 bases, the J end by 4 bases, with 8 bases between. The germline CDR1 and CDR2 sequences are KGHSH and LQKENI. The CDR3 runs 14 residues. The CDR3 coding sequence is TGTGCCAGCTCACCAGGGCAGGATAATGAAAAACTGTTTTTT. It encodes CASSPGQDNEKLFF.

The chain is built from TRBV7-6 and TRBJ2-1, with 7 bases that match TRBD2. The CDR3 runs 17 residues. The ends lost 4 bases at V and 0 bases at J; junction bases unmatched: 9. Germline CDR1 is SGHVS and CDR2 is FNYEAQ. The DNA of the CDR3 is TGTGCCAGCAGCTCAACCCTAGCGGCTCTCTCCTACAATGAGCAGTTCTTC. Its protein product is CASSSTLAALSYNEQFF.

This chain joins TRBV16 and TRBJ2-2; D uncertain. The germline gives CDR1 KGHSY, CDR2 FQNENV. The CDR3 is 15 residues long. Deletions cut 0 bases from V and 9 bases from J, with 14 bases between. The CDR3 bases are TGTGCCAGCAGCCAATCTAGCCCATTTTGGCGGGAGCTGTTTTTT. Protein sequence: CASSQSSPFWRELFF.

The chain carries TRBV4-2 and TRBJ1-1; D ambiguous. Germline V gives CDR1 LGHNA, CDR2 YNFKEQ. V lost 0 bases and J 10 bases, leaving 12 bases between the germline ends. This CDR3 comprises 13 residues. CDR3 residues: CASSQDSLRGAFF. CDR3 sequence (DNA): TGTGCCAGCAGCCAAGATAGTCTTCGGGGAGCTTTCTTT.

The CDR3: CASSLETGVNTEAFF. In DNA form, the CDR3 reads TGCGCCAGCAGCCTAGAGACAGGCGTGAACACTGAAGCTTTCTTT. V usage is TRBV5-1 and J usage is TRBJ1-1; tentative D call: TRBD1 (6 bases). Trimming took off 4 bases at V and 0 bases at J, with 13 bases between the two ends. This CDR3 is built from 15 residues. Per the germline V gene, CDR1 is SGHRS and CDR2 is YFSETQ.

The chain has TRBV2 and TRBJ1-3; 7 positions agree with TRBD1. From germline, CDR1 is SNHLY and CDR2 FYNNEI. J was trimmed by 3 bases and V by 0 bases; bases with no gene match: 5. The CDR3 consists of 16 residues. In nucleotides, the CDR3 is TGTGCCAGCAGTGAAGCGTCAGGGGGATATGGAAACACCATATATTTT. It is translated as CASSEASGGYGNTIYF. Based on the CDR3 plus reference TRBV2 and TRBJ1-3, the full variable domain is EPEVTQTPSHQVTQMGQEVILRCVPISNHLYFYWYRQILGQKVEFLVSFYNNEISEKSEIFDDQFSVERPDGSNFTLKIRSTKLEDSAMYFCASSEASGGYGNTIYFGEGSWLTVV.

This sequence joins TRBV27 and TRBJ2-3; TRBD2 agrees at 13 bases. This CDR3 is built from 16 residues. The junction had 7 bases not matched to a gene; V was cut back by 5 bases and J by 5 bases. Germline CDR1 MNHEY, CDR2 SMNVEV (reference sequence). This CDR3 reads CASSLGTSGTGDTQYF. DNA for the CDR3: TGTGCCAGCAGTCTAGGGACTAGCGGGACCGGAGATACGCAGTATTTT.

This clone was detected only a few times. The J gene is TRBJ2-7, the V gene TRBV5-4; the match to TRBD1 covers 9 bases. The germline V gene encodes CDR1 SGHNT and CDR2 YYREEE (reference sequence). Unmatched junction bases numbered 3, after V lost 3 bases and J lost 2 bases. This CDR3 comprises 14 residues. This CDR3 is CASSSGTGTYEQYF. The CDR3, as DNA: TGTGCCAGCAGCTCCGGGACAGGGACCTACGAGCAGTACTTC.

The chain links TRBV7-2 to TRBJ1-1; weak D call: TRBD1 (5 bases). Deletions cut 1 base from V and 1 base from J, with 10 bases between. Germline-derived CDR1 and CDR2 are SGHTA and FQGNSA. This CDR3 spans 15 amino acids. The CDR3 loop is CASSLVAGWNTEAFF. The CDR3 nucleotides read TGTGCCAGCAGCTTAGTGGCAGGGTGGAACACTGAAGCTTTCTTT.

This chain links TRBV19 with TRBJ2-2; TRBD1 aligns across 8 bases. Trimming at V came to 0 bases and at J to 5 bases, leaving 5 bases not matched to a gene. This CDR3 region has 16 residues. Looked up from germline, CDR1 is LNHDA and CDR2 is SQIVND (reference sequence). CDR3 protein: CASSIDQGARTGELFF. In DNA, the CDR3 is TGTGCCAGTAGTATAGATCAGGGGGCGCGGACCGGGGAGCTGTTTTTT.

This clone was picked up one time. This sequence joins TRBV2 and TRBJ1-2; 9 bases map to TRBD1. The CDR3 length is 14 residues. Per germline, CDR1 SNHLY and CDR2 FYNNEI. The ends lost 5 bases at V and 4 bases at J; junction bases unmatched: 5. In DNA, the CDR3 is TGTGCCAGCAGTTCTACAGGGGGCGGCTATGGCTACACCTTC. Protein sequence: CASSSTGGGYGYTF.